Shown below are 29 T cell receptor beta chains from a single sample sequenced in a study of T cells expressing NK-cell markers (dated by TCRdb to the early 2020s). Receptor libraries were prepared by 5' RACE. Sequencer: Illumina HiSeq 2000. The reads went through TCRdb reprocessing, and each CDR3 protein sequence gets one entry with no DNA. The table for this sample shows about 260,000 distinct CDR3 sequences. The ten largest clones add up to 4% to 4.5% of the sample. The sequencing sample was made of blood T cells: a sorted CD56 or NKG2C T cell subset, CD4+ or CD8+ T cells, or bulk PBMC T cells (not recorded which). These receptors were collected from a woman aged 18-70 years in good health.

The rearrangement links TRBV28 to TRBJ1-1; TCRdb gives TRBD1 as the D gene, but with no DNA this cannot be confirmed. CDR1 is MDHEN and CDR2 is SYDVKM in the germline V gene. The CDR3 has 15 amino acids. CDR3 protein: CASSSVGTGETEAFF.

The J gene is TRBJ2-5, the V gene TRBV11-2; TCRdb designates TRBD1, a call that cannot be tested without DNA. CDR1 SGHAT and CDR2 FQNNGV come from the germline V gene. The CDR3 totals 14 residues. CDR3 amino acids: CASSSGQYQETQYF.

The chain uses TRBV7-7 and TRBJ2-1; there is no DNA to check the TCRdb D call of TRBD2. CDR1 and CDR2 (germline): SSHAT, FNYEAQ (reference sequence). This CDR3 has 14 amino acids. The CDR3 sequence: CASSSELAGGEQFF. Supplemented by reference TRBV7-7 and TRBJ2-1, the full variable domain reads GAGVSQSPRYKVTKRGQDVTLRCDPISSHATLYWYQQALGQGPEFLTYFNYEAQPDKSGLPSDRFSAERPEGSISTLTIQRTEQRDSAMYRCASSSELAGGEQFFGPGTRLTVL.

The J gene is TRBJ2-7, the V gene TRBV4-3; the D call of TRBD1 rests on TCRdb alone, since no DNA is present to check it. The CDR3 has 15 residues. Germline V gene lookup returns CDR1 LGHNA and CDR2 YSLEER. The CDR3 region is CASSQDQGTNYEQYF.

The CDR3 here is CSARRGPVGGYTF. V is TRBV20-1 and J is TRBJ1-2; the TRBD1 assignment by TCRdb is unverifiable without DNA. The CDR3 length is 13 residues. Germline V gene lookup returns CDR1 DFQATT and CDR2 SNEGSKA (reference sequence).

This sequence joins TRBV7-2 and TRBJ2-4; the D call from TCRdb, TRBD2, cannot be confirmed without DNA. Germline V gene data show CDR1 as SGHTA and CDR2 as FQGNSA. CDR3 length equals 15 residues. CDR3 sequence: CASSFQTGGQNIQYF. Using reference TRBV7-2 and TRBJ2-4 for the parts outside the CDR3, the full variable domain is GAGVSQSPSNKVTEKGKDVELRCDPISGHTALYWYRQSLGQGLEFLIYFQGNSAPDKSGLPSDRFSAERTGGSVSTLTIQRTQQEDSAVYLCASSFQTGGQNIQYFGAGTRLSVL.

The chain combines TRBV7-2 with TRBJ2-7; TCRdb proposes TRBD2, but this gene call is untestable without DNA. The CDR3 is made up of 15 amino acids. Germline V CDR1 and CDR2: SGHTA, FQGNSA. The CDR3 reads CASSARTSGPYEQYF.

The chain couples TRBV4-2 to TRBJ2-2; with no DNA, the TCRdb D assignment of TRBD1 cannot be verified. This CDR3 comprises 17 residues. Germline V gene lookup returns CDR1 LGHNA and CDR2 YNFKEQ. CDR3 region: CASSQESPGRGDGELFF.

The chain employs TRBV5-5 and TRBJ2-1; the TCRdb call, TRBD2, lacks DNA for checking. The CDR3 has 17 residues. Germline lookup yields CDR1 SGHKS and CDR2 YYEKEE (reference sequence). The CDR3 sequence: CASSSTTSGRTFSEQFF. Looking up the rest from reference TRBV5-5 and TRBJ2-1 gives the full variable domain: DAGVTQSPTHLIKTRGQQVTLRCSPISGHKSVSWYQQVLGQGPQFIFQYYEKEERGRGNFPDRFSARQFPNYSSELNVNALLLGDSALYLCASSSTTSGRTFSEQFFGPGTRLTVL.

V gene TRBV6-2 or TRBV6-3 combines with J gene TRBJ2-3; the TCRdb D gene call, TRBD2, has no DNA to confirm it. This CDR3 comprises 16 residues. Germline values: CDR1 MNHEY, CDR2 SVGEGT. This CDR3 reads CASSYQAGYGADTQYF.

The gene calls are TRBV12-3 or TRBV12-4 and TRBJ1-2. CDR3 length equals 15 residues. The CDR3 is CASSFPTGPRDGYTF.

The J gene is TRBJ2-5, the V gene TRBV7-2. Per the germline V gene, CDR1 is SGHTA and CDR2 is FQGNSA. This CDR3 spans 15 amino acids. The CDR3 here is CASSSSRGNQETQYF.

The V and J genes are TRBV6-5 and TRBJ2-3; TCRdb returns TRBD2, unconfirmable since there is no DNA. This CDR3 comprises 15 residues. Germline-derived CDR1 and CDR2 are MNHEY and SVGAGI. The CDR3 spells CASSYGWISGDTQYF.

This chain links TRBV28 with TRBJ1-2; TCRdb gives TRBD1 as the D gene, but with no DNA this cannot be confirmed. The germline V gene has CDR1 MDHEN and CDR2 SYDVKM. The CDR3 has 13 amino acids. The CDR3 loop reads CASRNRDTYGYTF.

Here the CDR3 reads CASSSPTSGLLSYNEQFF. The J gene is TRBJ2-1, the V gene TRBV11-1; checking the TCRdb D call of TRBD2 is not possible without DNA. The CDR3 is made up of 18 amino acids. Germline-derived CDR1 and CDR2 are SGHAT and FQDESV (reference sequence).

The genes are TRBV28 and TRBJ2-7; TCRdb lists TRBD1, though no DNA is available to test this call. This CDR3 has 16 amino acids. The germline gives CDR1 MDHEN, CDR2 SYDVKM. The chain's CDR3 is CASRSGGRDRAYEQYF.

The V call is TRBV29-1, the J call TRBJ1-1; TCRdb lists TRBD1, though no DNA is available to test this call. This CDR3 is built from 15 residues. Germline V gene lookup returns CDR1 SQVTM and CDR2 ANQGSEA. The CDR3 loop reads CSVELGGGRDTEAFF.

The chain has TRBV3-1 and TRBJ2-1; the TRBD1 assignment by TCRdb is unverifiable without DNA. The CDR3 loop spans 11 amino acids. The germline CDR1 and CDR2 sequences are LGHDT and YNNKEL (reference sequence). CDR3: CASSRGDEQFF.

V gene TRBV20-1 combines with J gene TRBJ1-5; TCRdb reports TRBD1, a call that lacks DNA to check it against. This CDR3 has 14 residues. CDR1 and CDR2 (germline): DFQATT, SNEGSKA (reference sequence). CDR3 loop: CSASSTGRNQPQHF.

V usage is TRBV18 and J usage is TRBJ2-7; TCRdb names TRBD1, which stays unverified in the absence of DNA. This CDR3 contains 16 residues. Looked up from germline, CDR1 is KGHSH and CDR2 is LQKENI. CDR3 residues: CASSPRQGAQLGEQYF.

The chain uses TRBV7-2 and TRBJ2-2; TCRdb gives TRBD1 as the D gene, but with no DNA this cannot be confirmed. The CDR3 has 13 residues. Germline-derived CDR1 and CDR2 are SGHTA and FQGNSA. The CDR3 region is CASSQTGGGELFF.

The chain employs TRBV29-1 and TRBJ1-4. The CDR3 extends over 15 amino acids. CDR1 and CDR2 (germline): SQVTM, ANQGSEA. CDR3 amino acids: CSVSQDKARGRSLFF. The full variable domain, in which reference TRBV29-1 and TRBJ1-4 provide the parts outside the CDR3, is SAVISQKPSRDICQRGTSLTIQCQVDSQVTMMFWYRQQPGQSLTLIATANQGSEATYESGFVIDKFPISRPNLTFSTLTVSNMSPEDSSIYLCSVSQDKARGRSLFFGSGTQLSVL.

The V gene is TRBV6-5, the J gene TRBJ2-5; TCRdb's assignment of TRBD2 cannot be checked, as there is no DNA. The CDR3 has 15 amino acids. CDR1 MNHEY and CDR2 SVGAGI come from the germline V gene. The CDR3 loop reads CASSSRLAGASTQYF.

This chain links TRBV5-1 with TRBJ1-5; the TCRdb call, TRBD1, lacks DNA for checking. This CDR3 is 13 amino acids long. Germline lookup yields CDR1 SGHRS and CDR2 YFSETQ. CDR3 residues: CASSRGDNQPQHF.

The J gene is TRBJ2-1, the V gene TRBV11-2; TCRdb calls TRBD2, which cannot be checked without DNA. Germline CDR1 SGHAT, CDR2 FQNNGV. CDR3 size: 15 residues. Here the CDR3 reads CASSQTSASYNEQFF.

The chain combines TRBV12-3 or TRBV12-4 with TRBJ2-2; TCRdb returns TRBD1, unconfirmable since there is no DNA. The CDR3 loop spans 16 amino acids. This chain's CDR3 is CASSFDRVDGTGELFF.

This sequence joins TRBV9 and TRBJ2-1; lacking DNA, the TRBD1 call made by TCRdb goes unchecked. Germline assignment: CDR1 SGDLS and CDR2 YYNGEE. The CDR3 is 15 residues long. The CDR3 loop is CASSFGTGEYNEQFF.

The chain carries TRBV12-3 or TRBV12-4 and TRBJ1-6; lacking DNA, the TRBD1 call made by TCRdb goes unchecked. The CDR3 has 15 residues. This CDR3 reads CASSGDRANHSPLHF.

This chain connects TRBV20-1 to TRBJ1-1; TCRdb calls TRBD1, which cannot be checked without DNA. The germline CDR1 and CDR2 sequences are DFQATT and SNEGSKA (reference sequence). CDR3 length: 14 amino acids. The CDR3 here is CSAPGTAMNTEAFF.